A selection of T cell receptor beta chains follows, all from one sample in a study of blood T cell repertoires in COVID-19. The data were produced by immunoSEQ multiplex PCR, yet TCRdb's version contains in-frame clones alone and is incomplete. The sample shows 40,000 to 45,000 clones, 90% of them seen only once. The sequenced material came from peripheral blood. These receptors were obtained from a human donor in a cohort sampled during active COVID-19. CDR3s include the opening cysteine and the closing phenylalanine or tryptophan. A D gene is named only where the DNA matches it firmly. Only part of the rows carry a size: once, few, many, or a class if the clone is expanded.

once	TRBV7-9	TRBJ1-1	TRBD1	TGTGCCAGCAGCGTAGGACAGGGGGGAGTGAACACTGAAGCTTTCTTT	CASSVGQGGVNTEAFF
once	TRBV7-2	TRBJ2-3	TRBD2	TGTGCCAGCAGCAAGAATCCGACTAGCGGGATCACAGATACGCAGTATTTT	CASSKNPTSGITDTQYF
.	TRBV6-5	TRBJ1-5	.	TGTGCCAGCAGTTTTATCAATCAGCCCCAGCATTTT	CASSFINQPQHF
.	TRBV19	TRBJ2-7	TRBD1	TGTGCCAGTAGTAGGGACAGGGTAAGAGAGCAGTACTTC	CASSRDRVREQYF
.	TRBV5-6	TRBJ2-2	.	TGTGCCAGCAGCAAGCCCCAGGGTCGGCAACCGACCGGGGAGCTGTTTTTT	CASSKPQGRQPTGELFF
.	TRBV29-1	TRBJ2-7	.	TGCAGCGTTGGAGCGGGCTACGAGCAGTACTTC	CSVGAGYEQYF
.	TRBV6-2/TRBV6-3	TRBJ2-7	.	TGTGCCAGCAGTCGACTGATTTACGAGCAGTACTTC	CASSRLIYEQYF
.	TRBV6-2/TRBV6-3	TRBJ2-1	TRBD2	TGTGCCAGCAGCCCTTTAGCGGGGGGGCGATACAATGAGCAGTTCTTC	CASSPLAGGRYNEQFF
.	TRBV4-1	TRBJ2-3	TRBD2	TGCGCCAGCAGCCGGTGGGCTAGCGGGGGGAGGGCAGATACGCAGTATTTT	CASSRWASGGRADTQYF
.	TRBV2	TRBJ2-3	TRBD2	TGTGCCAGCAGTAGGGAGGGCCTATTCACAGATACGCAGTATTTT	CASSREGLFTDTQYF
.	TRBV10-3	TRBJ2-2	.	TGTGCCATCAGTGGCCAGGGTCGGGCCGGGGAGCTGTTTTTT	CAISGQGRAGELFF
.	TRBV7-3	TRBJ2-3	TRBD1	TGTGCCAGCAGCTCCGGGACAGGGGAAACAGATACGCAGTATTTT	CASSSGTGETDTQYF
.	TRBV27	TRBJ1-4	.	TGTGCCAGCAGTTTACGGGGGTTTGCTAATGAAAAACTGTTTTTT	CASSLRGFANEKLFF
.	TRBV20-1	TRBJ2-3	TRBD2	TGCAGTGCTAGTAATCCTAGCGGGGTTGATACGCAGTATTTT	CSASNPSGVDTQYF
.	TRBV7-6	TRBJ2-5	TRBD2	TGTGCCAGCAGCTTAGCCCCACTGGGGGGGCAAGAGACCCAGTACTTC	CASSLAPLGGQETQYF
.	TRBV6-2/TRBV6-3	TRBJ2-1	.	TGTGCCAGCAGTTATTTCTTTCTGGGGGCGCGGGACAATGAGCAGTTCTTC	CASSYFFLGARDNEQFF
once	TRBV18	TRBJ2-1	.	TGTGCCAGCTCACCACTACTAGGCAATGAGCAGTTCTTC	CASSPLLGNEQFF
.	TRBV4-3	TRBJ1-2	.	TGCGCCAGCAGCCAAGATAGGAGGGTTAACTATGGCTACACCTTC	CASSQDRRVNYGYTF
once	TRBV3-1/TRBV3-2	TRBJ1-1	.	TGTGCCAGCAGCCCCTGGAGTATTCTTTCAGGGCTTTCGACCCTTATGAACACTGAAGCTTTCTTT	CASSPWSILSGLSTLMNTEAFF
.	TRBV24-1	TRBJ2-7	.	TGTGCCACCAGTGCTGGGGAACAGGACTACGAGCAGTACTTC	CATSAGEQDYEQYF
.	TRBV5-1	TRBJ2-5	TRBD2	TGCGCCAGCAGCGCAGGACTAGCGGGGGGAGAGACCCAGTACTTC	CASSAGLAGGETQYF
.	TRBV27	TRBJ2-1	TRBD2	TGTGCCAGCAGGAGACTAGCGGGAACCTACAATGAGCAGTTCTTC	CASRRLAGTYNEQFF
few	TRBV4-1	TRBJ1-5	.	TGCGCCAGCAGCCAAACGACAGACTTTAATCAGCCCCAGCATTTT	CASSQTTDFNQPQHF
.	TRBV11-1	TRBJ2-7	.	TGTGCCAGCAGCTTCGGCAGGGAATGGGACTACGAGCAGTACTTC	CASSFGREWDYEQYF
.	TRBV5-4	TRBJ1-6	TRBD1	TGTGCCAGCAGCTTGGGGACAGGGTCTAATTCACCCCTCCACTTT	CASSLGTGSNSPLHF
.	TRBV7-2	TRBJ1-6	.	TGTGCCAGCAGCCCCCACAGGGATTCACCCCTCCACTTT	CASSPHRDSPLHF
.	TRBV4-2	TRBJ2-5	.	TGTGCCAGCAGCCAAGGAGTTGGGGCGGGGGAGACCCAGTACTTC	CASSQGVGAGETQYF
.	TRBV7-9	TRBJ1-2	.	TGTGCCAGCAGCCCTGGGTCAGGGGTGTACGGTTTCACCTTC	CASSPGSGVYGFTF
.	TRBV21-1	TRBJ2-7	.	TGTGCCAGCAGGGGACCGGGACAGGTAAGCTCCTACGAGCAGTACTTC	CASRGPGQVSSYEQYF
.	TRBV11-2	TRBJ1-3	.	TGTGCCAGCAGCTTAATCGGGTCGCGGGACACCATATATTTT	CASSLIGSRDTIYF
once	TRBV4-2	TRBJ1-5	TRBD1	TGTGCCAGCAGCCAAAACAGGGGGCAGCCCCAGCATTTT	CASSQNRGQPQHF
.	TRBV21-1	TRBJ2-5	.	TGTGCCAGCAGAACAAACAGGACTAGCGGGAGGGCCGTGGCTGAGACCCAGTACTTC	CASRTNRTSGRAVAETQYF